This passage covers 28 T cell receptor beta chains from one sample sequenced in a study of blood T cell repertoires in COVID-19. Sequencing was performed with immunoSEQ multiplex PCR; in TCRdb, only in-frame clones are kept and a portion is missing. The sample holds roughly 80,000 clones; approximately 88% are singletons and the top ten take about 7%. Sequencing used peripheral blood. All receptors come from an elderly woman with acute or convalescent COVID-19.

The genes are TRBV3-1 (or the pseudogene TRBV3-2) and TRBJ1-3; perhaps TRBD1 as D (5 bases). V was trimmed by 1 base and J by 7 bases, leaving 11 bases between them. This CDR3 is built from 14 residues. The germline CDR1 and CDR2 sequences are LGHDT and YNNKEL (reference sequence). Here the CDR3 DNA reads TGTGCCAGCAGCCAAGGGTCAGGGTTGAACACCATATATTTT. This sequence encodes CASSQGSGLNTIYF.

The rearrangement uses TRBV5-1 and TRBJ1-1, with no clear D. Germline loops: CDR1 SGHRS, CDR2 YFSETQ. This CDR3 has 13 residues. V shed 0 bases and J shed 1 base, with 4 bases lying between them. The CDR3 sequence: CASSLAGNTEAFF. In DNA, the CDR3 is TGCGCCAGCAGCTTGGCCGGGAACACTGAAGCTTTCTTT.

The genes are TRBV2 and TRBJ2-1; TRBD1 aligns across 7 bases. Germline CDR1 SNHLY, CDR2 FYNNEI. The CDR3 covers 14 residues. V dropped 2 bases and J dropped 9; count of bases not matched to a gene: 7. The CDR3 spells CASSEQTGISEQFF. DNA of the CDR3: TGTGCCAGCAGTGAACAGACAGGGATAAGTGAGCAGTTCTTC.

This rearrangement joins TRBV15 to TRBJ1-1, with 8 bases identical to TRBD1. V trimming: 5 bases; J trimming: 2 bases; junction bases outside the gene matches: 7. CDR3 length equals 15 residues. Germline V gene data show CDR1 as LNHNV and CDR2 as YYDKDF (reference sequence). The CDR3 DNA reads as TGTGCCACCAGCTTAACAGGGGGGTATAACACTGAAGCTTTCTTT. Residues: CATSLTGGYNTEAFF.

In regard to this clone: Other DNA sequences in the same sample also yield this CDR3. The chain carries TRBV6-1 and TRBJ2-5, with TRBD2 identical over 7 bases. The length of the CDR3 is 15 residues. Germline loops: CDR1 MNHNS, CDR2 SASEGT. V was clipped by 0 bases and J by 4 bases; unmatched bases: 5. The CDR3 DNA reads as TGTGCCAGCAGTGAAGCGGGAGGGAGGGGAGAGACCCAGTACTTC. This gives the protein CASSEAGGRGETQYF.

The chain combines TRBV24-1 with TRBJ2-7, with a possible D match to TRBD2 (5 bases). The V end was cut by 2 bases, the J end by 2 bases, with 18 bases between. CDR3 size: 17 residues. Per the germline V gene, CDR1 is KGHDR and CDR2 is SFDVKD. CDR3 amino acids: CATSDSPRDEGTYEQYF. CDR3 DNA sequence: TGTGCCACCAGTGATTCACCCCGGGATGAAGGGACCTACGAGCAGTACTTC.

V is TRBV20-1 and J is TRBJ2-6; D gene ambiguous. Per the germline V gene, CDR1 is DFQATT and CDR2 is SNEGSKA (reference sequence). The CDR3 runs to 11 residues. Between the trimmed V and J ends, which lost 6 bases and 2 bases, there was a span of 2 bases. In DNA, the CDR3 is TGCAGTGCCGCTGGGGCCAACGTCCTGACTTTC. Translating it yields CSAAGANVLTF.

V usage is TRBV19 and J usage is TRBJ1-1; TRBD1 agrees at 10 bases. Germline loops: CDR1 LNHDA, CDR2 SQIVND (reference sequence). CDR3 length: 17 residues. J lost 0 bases, V lost 5 bases, and 9 bases had no gene match. This CDR3 is CASSWGGQGSVNTEAFF. In nucleotides, the CDR3 is TGTGCCAGTAGTTGGGGGGGACAGGGGTCAGTGAACACTGAAGCTTTCTTT.

The rearrangement links TRBV7-9 to TRBJ2-3; perhaps TRBD1 as D (6 bases). The germline V and J ends were trimmed by 6 bases and 5 bases, with 12 bases remaining between them. This CDR3 is 13 amino acids long. CDR1 and CDR2 from the germline V gene are SEHNR and FQNEAQ (reference sequence). The CDR3: CASRPRTEDTQYF. For the CDR3, the DNA is TGTGCCAGCAGACCCCGGACAGAAGATACGCAGTATTTT.

In its sample, this clone was seen a few times. CDR3 bases: TGCAGTGCCGATGGACGGACTACCTACACCTTC. It translates to CSADGRTTYTF. V usage is TRBV20-1 and J usage is TRBJ1-2, with D unresolved. This CDR3 is built from 11 residues. The V and J ends lost 6 bases and 10 bases respectively, with 15 bases between them. Germline CDR1 is DFQATT and CDR2 is SNEGSKA (reference sequence).

The rearrangement uses TRBV7-2 and TRBJ2-3; 9 bases align to TRBD2. CDR1 and CDR2 (germline): SGHTA, FQGNSA. The CDR3 is made up of 16 amino acids. J lost 4 bases, V lost 2 bases, and 7 bases had no gene match. The CDR3 protein is CASSLTGGGAADTQYF. The CDR3 region has the DNA TGTGCCAGCAGCTTAACGGGCGGGGGGGCGGCAGATACGCAGTATTTT.

J is TRBJ1-2 and V is TRBV29-1; D is unresolved. The V end was cut by 4 bases, the J end by 6 bases, with 9 bases between. CDR1 and CDR2 from the germline V gene are SQVTM and ANQGSEA. The CDR3 covers 11 residues. The DNA for the CDR3 is TGCAGCGTTGGAGCCAGCGATGGCTACACCTTC. This codes for CSVGASDGYTF.

The chain couples TRBV7-8 to TRBJ2-7; 8 positions match TRBD2. The J segment lost 4 bases and the V segment lost 4 bases, leaving 12 bases of the junction unmatched. This CDR3 contains 16 residues. CDR1 SGHVS and CDR2 FQNEAQ come from the germline V gene. This CDR3 reads CASSSYPRGGDYEQYF. The CDR3 coding sequence is TGTGCCAGCAGCTCGTACCCACGGGGGGGCGATTACGAGCAGTACTTC.

The V gene is TRBV9, the J gene TRBJ2-5; 7 bases fit TRBD1. Germline CDR1 and CDR2: SGDLS and YYNGEE. The CDR3 spans 16 residues. Trimming removed 3 bases from V and 1 base from J; junction bases left unmatched: 9. The CDR3 sequence is CASSEWGTAFQETQYF. CDR3 bases: TGTGCCAGCAGCGAGTGGGGGACAGCCTTCCAAGAGACCCAGTACTTC. The full variable domain, rest sourced from reference TRBV9 and TRBJ2-5, is DSGVTQTPKHLITATGQRVTLRCSPRSGDLSVYWYQQSLDQGLQFLIQYYNGEERAKGNILERFSAQQFPDLHSELNLSSLELGDSALYFCASSEWGTAFQETQYFGPGTRLLVL.

The rearrangement links TRBV30 to TRBJ2-5; possible D gene TRBD2, 6 bases. This CDR3 region has 14 residues. V dropped 2 bases and J dropped 3 bases, with 13 bases sitting between them. Germline V gene lookup returns CDR1 GTSNPN and CDR2 SVGIG (reference sequence). CDR3 DNA: TGTGCCTGGAGTTACGGGGACTTTAAAGAGACCCAGTACTTC. It translates to CAWSYGDFKETQYF.

J is TRBJ1-1 and V is TRBV18; D not resolved. CDR3 size: 13 residues. Trimming stripped 5 bases from V and 3 bases from J, with 10 bases between. Germline loops: CDR1 KGHSH, CDR2 LQKENI. CDR3 region: CASSGHWDTEAFF. The CDR3 DNA sequence: TGTGCCAGCTCAGGGCATTGGGACACTGAAGCTTTCTTT.

The chain combines TRBV18 with TRBJ1-2; no definite D call. Trimming cost V 3 bases and J 4 bases, with 15 bases left between them. The CDR3 spans 15 residues. The germline gives CDR1 KGHSH, CDR2 LQKENI. The CDR3 nucleotides are TGTGCCAGCTCACCGGATCTACGGGTTAGCTATGGCTACACCTTC. Its protein is CASSPDLRVSYGYTF.

The chain couples TRBV18 to TRBJ1-1; tentatively, D is TRBD1 (6 bases). Between the trimmed V and J ends, which lost 1 base and 6 bases, there was a span of 15 bases. The CDR3 is 15 amino acids. In germline, CDR1 is KGHSH, CDR2 LQKENI. The CDR3 nucleotides are TGTGCCAGCTCACCACAATCAGGGACATTCGCTGAAGCTTTCTTT. Its protein is CASSPQSGTFAEAFF.

The V and J genes are TRBV9 and TRBJ1-5; 10 bases map to TRBD1. The CDR3 has 14 amino acids. The V and J ends lost 4 bases and 6 bases, in that order; junction bases with no gene match: 4. The V gene's germline CDR1 is SGDLS and CDR2 YYNGEE. The CDR3 DNA reads TGTGCCAGCAGCCGACAGGGGGCAGGTCAGCCCCAGCATTTT. Protein product: CASSRQGAGQPQHF.

The DNA for the CDR3 is TGTGCCAGCAGTACGACAGGGGGCGGCTATGGCTACACCTTC. It encodes CASSTTGGGYGYTF. J is TRBJ1-2 and V is TRBV25-1; the match to TRBD1 covers 10 bases. This CDR3 region has 14 residues. The V segment lost 5 bases and the J segment 4 bases; nucleotides outside the gene matches: 4. The V gene's germline CDR1 is MGHDK and CDR2 SYGVNS.

The chain carries TRBV2 and TRBJ1-1; D is possibly TRBD1 (5 bases). Germline-derived CDR1 and CDR2 are SNHLY and FYNNEI. There are 14 residues in the CDR3. Trimming stripped 6 bases from V and 6 bases from J, with 17 bases between. The CDR3 protein is CASSAGGTVAEAFF. The CDR3 nucleotides are TGTGCCAGCAGCGCCGGGGGTACGGTGGCTGAAGCTTTCTTT.

This chain joins TRBV20-1 and TRBJ2-1; D remains ambiguous. Germline-derived CDR1 and CDR2 are DFQATT and SNEGSKA (reference sequence). The CDR3 is 11 residues long. V was clipped by 6 bases and J by 3 bases, with 6 bases between them. CDR3 sequence reads: CSAPDYNEQFF. CDR3 nucleotide sequence: TGCAGTGCCCCAGACTACAATGAGCAGTTCTTC.

This clone was counted a few times. The V gene is TRBV7-3, the J gene TRBJ2-1; TRBD2 is a possible D gene (5 bases). The CDR3 consists of 15 residues. Germline CDR1 and CDR2: SGHTA and FQGTGA. V dropped 2 bases and J dropped 10 bases, with 18 bases sitting between them. The CDR3 loop reads CASSLSGGRWEEQFF. CDR3 coding DNA: TGTGCCAGCAGCTTATCCGGCGGGCGCTGGGAAGAGCAGTTCTTC. The complete variable domain, with remaining parts taken from reference TRBV7-3 and TRBJ2-1, reads GAGVSQTPSNKVTEKGKYVELRCDPISGHTALYWYRQSLGQGPEFLIYFQGTGAADDSGLPNDRFFAVRPEGSVSTLKIQRTERGDSAVYLCASSLSGGRWEEQFFGPGTRLTVL.

The chain couples TRBV7-9 to TRBJ1-3, with 7 nucleotides matching TRBD1. The CDR3 consists of 16 residues. After removal of 1 base from V and 9 bases from J, the junction contained 12 bases not matched to a gene. The germline CDR1 and CDR2 sequences are SEHNR and FQNEAQ (reference sequence). This CDR3 is CASSLGDRAARGTIYF. CDR3 coding DNA: TGTGCCAGCAGCTTAGGTGACAGGGCCGCCCGCGGCACCATATATTTT.

This rearrangement joins TRBV2 to TRBJ1-4; a weak D match, TRBD1 (6 bases). This CDR3 region has 15 residues. V was trimmed by 9 bases and J by 0 bases, leaving 14 bases between them. The germline gives CDR1 SNHLY, CDR2 FYNNEI. CDR3 amino acids: CASILQGATNEKLFF. The DNA of the CDR3 is TGTGCCAGTATCCTACAGGGTGCAACTAATGAAAAACTGTTTTTT.

This chain uses TRBV18 with TRBJ1-5; D ambiguous. Germline CDR1 is KGHSH and CDR2 is LQKENI. The ends were cut back, 2 bases at V and 0 bases at J, with 5 bases in the middle. This CDR3 has 14 amino acids. CDR3 sequence reads: CASSPVSSNQPQHF. The CDR3 DNA reads TGTGCCAGCTCACCAGTCAGTAGCAATCAGCCCCAGCATTTT.

J is TRBJ1-1 and V is TRBV9; D is possibly TRBD1 (6 bases). The CDR3 contains 16 residues. V was clipped by 3 bases and J by 0 bases, with 15 bases between them. In germline, CDR1 is SGDLS, CDR2 YYNGEE. CDR3 nucleotides: TGTGCCAGCAGCGCTACAGGGAACCGAATGAACACTGAAGCTTTCTTT. It is translated as CASSATGNRMNTEAFF.

The chain uses TRBV30 and TRBJ1-4; D is unclear. The CDR3 runs to 16 residues. Looked up from germline, CDR1 is GTSNPN and CDR2 is SVGIG (reference sequence). Deletions cut 2 bases from V and 5 bases from J, with 18 bases between. The CDR3: CAWSSSGAAANEKLFF. The CDR3 DNA sequence: TGTGCCTGGAGTTCCAGCGGAGCGGCGGCAAATGAAAAACTGTTTTTT.